This T cell receptor (beta chain) is from a study of Ad26.COV2.S vaccination and SARS-CoV-2 variants. Study summary: Ad26.COV2.S shots went into the muscle once or twice, 56 days apart.

This clone has only one observation. As to treatment: some 19 received Ad26.COV2.S at low or high dose, single or two shots; 5 received placebo; per-sample allocation not given. Collection of the samples took place on day 63 after the first injection of vaccine or placebo. Cohort 1b enrolled adults aged 18-55 years in Boston. Data came from immunoSEQ multiplex PCR; TCRdb stores just in-frame clones and leaves some out. Of about 220,000 clones detected, roughly 90% appear once; the ten largest clones hold about 10%. The sequence derives from a person aged 18-60 years who received the Ad26.COV2.S COVID-19 vaccine or a placebo. This specimen consisted of peripheral blood, obtained in a trial of Ad26.COV2.S vaccine versus placebo.

CDR3 DNA: TGCGCCAGCAGCCAAGGATCCGAGGGTAGTGATGGCTACACCTTC. Its translation: CASSQGSEGSDGYTF. This chain connects TRBV4-3 to TRBJ1-2; no definite D call. Trimming stripped 1 base from V and 6 bases from J, with 15 bases between. The CDR3 has 15 amino acids. The V gene's germline CDR1 is LGHNA and CDR2 YSLEER.